A selection of T cell receptor beta chains follows, all from one sample in a study of cytomegalovirus exposure and HLA in healthy donors. Profiled with immunoSEQ multiplex PCR; TCRdb holds only in-frame clones, not every one. The table for this sample gives approximately 190,000 clones. Input material: PBMCs. The receptors here all came from a boy younger than 18 in good health and CMV-seronegative. Both conserved end residues are trimmed from each CDR3.

V gene,J gene,CDR3 protein
TRBV27,TRBJ2-7,ASSLFGPGTGDHEQY
TRBV28,TRBJ2-1,ASSPPRLLRDEQF
TRBV9,TRBJ2-7,ASSVGEQAIFYEQY
TRBV4-1,TRBJ2-1,ASSQRSSRDYHI
TRBV6-5,TRBJ2-2,ASSRGGWGGELF
TRBV5-1,TRBJ1-6,ASSLGQGNSPLH
TRBV19,TRBJ1-2,ASSESGEIKSAGYT
TRBV11-3,TRBJ2-3,ASSSGVTSGGARDTQY
TRBV15,TRBJ1-6,ATSRAPRTTAGDSPLH
TRBV7-6,TRBJ2-5,ASSLDLGAGSGETQY
TRBV11-2,TRBJ2-7,ASSLARGRGGYEQY
TRBV7-9,TRBJ1-2,ASSFWTGNGYT
TRBV30,TRBJ2-7,AWSVPRDSYEQY
TRBV10-3,TRBJ2-1,AISESDSGFYNEQF
TRBV7-9,TRBJ2-1,ASSRNRGTYNEQF
TRBV4-2,TRBJ2-3,ASSQLGGRTDTQY
TRBV7-3,TRBJ2-1,ASSSVAGGYNEQF
TRBV7-9,TRBJ1-2,ASSLGTGGPYGYT
TRBV19,TRBJ2-5,ASSMPSEGGYQETQY
TRBV7-6,TRBJ2-1,ASSLEGLGDNEQF
TRBV4-1,TRBJ2-2,ASSQSSGGPDTGELF
TRBV12-5,TRBJ2-7,ASGLVLGGPYEQY
TRBV27,TRBJ2-1,ASSFYAGTNNEQF
TRBV5-1,TRBJ2-7,ASSLGQGSYEQY
TRBV19,TRBJ1-1,ASSLWGPNTEAF
TRBV5-1,TRBJ2-2,ASRETSGRLSGELF
TRBV30,TRBJ1-5,AWSAGLPGDQPQH
TRBV30,TRBJ2-7,AWAAGDYEQY
TRBV25-1,TRBJ2-1,ASSLYRLGSDEQF
TRBV7-2,TRBJ1-1,ASSTRTGPFEAF
TRBV7-3,TRBJ2-1,ASSRRGQMNEQF
TRBV19,TRBJ1-2,ASSIGTNYGYT
TRBV30,TRBJ2-1,AWSGASGGLDNEQF
TRBV28,TRBJ2-5,ASSSTGQLQETQY
TRBV19,TRBJ1-6,ASSSWEASYNSPLH
TRBV19,TRBJ2-7,ASSIRQGDEQY
TRBV5-1,TRBJ2-3,ASSLRGGAGRTDTQY
TRBV6-4,TRBJ2-7,ASVELAVSSYEQY
TRBV7-8,TRBJ2-7,ASSYGTVSSYEQY
TRBV19,TRBJ1-3,ASKPARGSTIY
TRBV5-1,.,ASSLEQDSYEQY
TRBV7-8,TRBJ2-1,ASSSDVAGPLWF
TRBV5-3,TRBJ2-2,ARSLVSSGGPNTGELF
TRBV6-5,TRBJ2-3,ASRTLAGDTDTQY
TRBV7-2,TRBJ2-7,ASSLVGQGAYEQY
TRBV6-6,TRBJ2-6,ASSPQGSGANVLT
TRBV29-1,TRBJ2-2,SVGFQGNTGELF
TRBV5-1,TRBJ1-1,ASSLASGGGMNTEAF
TRBV5-4,TRBJ2-1,ASSFLAGKCNEQF
TRBV6-5,TRBJ1-5,ASSGTGNQPQH
TRBV7-2,.,ASSLGYREYEQY